This T cell receptor (beta chain) was captured in a study of cytomegalovirus exposure and HLA in healthy donors. The PCR had 60 Vbeta and 13 Jbeta primers. Assay: immunoSEQ multiplex PCR; the TCRdb copy retains only in-frame clones and omits some. There are over 150,000 clones in the sample; roughly 80% occur only once, and about 2.4% lies in the top ten. Germline V gene data show CDR1 as LGHNA and CDR2 as YSLEER. There are 16 residues in the CDR3. J lost 6 bases, V lost 0 bases, and 7 bases had no gene match. The sample consisted of PBMCs. This clonotype was sampled from a male donor in good health and CMV-seronegative. The chain joins TRBV4-3 to TRBJ2-3; 9 nucleotides agree with TRBD2. Written as DNA, the CDR3 is TGCGCCAGCAGCCAAGAGCCGCCAGCGGGAGGTGATACGCAGTATTTT. Translation: CASSQEPPAGGDTQYF.